Listed below are T cell receptor beta chains from one sample, sequenced in a study of cytomegalovirus exposure and HLA in healthy donors. Repertoires were generated with immunoSEQ multiplex PCR, while TCRdb's copy carries only in-frame clones and drops some. Its table records over 80,000 clones. The material sequenced was PBMCs. The source is a girl under 18 in good health and CMV-seropositive. Each CDR3 is given with its conserved first and last residue. A D gene is named only where the DNA matches it firmly.

D gene | J gene | V gene | CDR3 protein | CDR3 DNA
NA | TRBJ1-2 | TRBV10-3 | CAISENQGYGYTF | TGTGCCATCAGTGAGAACCAGGGGTACGGCTACACCTTC
NA | TRBJ1-6 | TRBV4-1 | CASSLRQGNNSPLHF | TGCGCCAGCAGCCTACGGCAGGGTAACAATTCACCCCTCCACTTT
NA | TRBJ1-4 | TRBV4-3 | CASSQEVDRNEKLFF | TGCGCCAGCAGCCAAGAGGTAGACAGAAATGAAAAACTGTTTTTT
NA | TRBJ1-2 | TRBV19 | CASSIDLEGSNYGYTF | TGTGCCAGTAGTATAGATCTCGAGGGATCCAACTATGGCTACACCTTC
NA | TRBJ1-1 | TRBV18 | CASSVRTDPNTEAFF | TGTGCCAGCTCGGTCCGGACAGACCCTAACACTGAAGCTTTCTTT
TRBD2 | TRBJ2-7 | TRBV6-5 | CASSSGAGGAYEQYF | TGTGCCAGCAGCTCGGGAGCGGGGGGAGCCTACGAGCAGTACTTC
TRBD1 | TRBJ2-5 | TRBV14 | CASSRNRGLETQYF | TGTGCCAGCAGCCGGAACAGGGGGCTGGAGACCCAGTACTTC
TRBD1 | TRBJ1-1 | TRBV18 | CASSRDSLGTEAFF | TGTGCCAGCTCTCGGGACAGCTTGGGCACTGAAGCTTTCTTT
NA | TRBJ1-5 | TRBV7-6 | CASSLNHAEDQPQHF | TGTGCCAGCAGCTTAAATCATGCGGAAGATCAGCCCCAGCATTTT
NA | TRBJ1-5 | TRBV29-1 | CRWGGNQPQHF | TGCAGGTGGGGGGGCAATCAGCCCCAGCATTTT
TRBD1 | TRBJ2-4 | TRBV5-4 | CASSSVDGTGGRNIQYF | TGTGCCAGCAGCTCGGTAGACGGGACAGGGGGCCGAAACATTCAGTACTTC
NA | TRBJ2-6 | TRBV27 | CASSYYSVDSGANVLTF | TGTGCCAGCAGTTATTATTCGGTTGACTCTGGGGCCAACGTCCTGACTTTC
TRBD2 | TRBJ2-5 | TRBV13 | CASSSGLAEETQYF | TGTGCCAGCAGCTCAGGACTAGCGGAAGAGACCCAGTACTTC